This T cell receptor beta chain was documented in a study of beta chain features in type 1 diabetes. Study-level information: The patients were much like the healthy donors in age, gender and cell yields.

Reverse transcription of all isolated RNA meant that expressed TCRB transcripts were sequenced. The data were produced by immunoSEQ multiplex PCR, yet TCRdb's version contains in-frame clones alone and is incomplete. The table includes 150,000 to 200,000 clones, about 9% detected once. Study-wide points: Whatever favoring of shorter templates PCR might show would apply equally to patients and controls. Type 1 diabetes patients showed a moderate but significant shortening of TCRB CDR3s in all four CD4+ subsets.

About this clone itself: Its specificity is unknown.

CDR1 is SGHTA, CDR2 FQGTGA, per germline. This CDR3 comprises 14 residues. V trimming: 5 bases; J trimming: 6 bases; junction bases outside the gene matches: 9. The TCR comes from a woman in her thirties with type 1 diabetes. The V call is TRBV7-3, the J call TRBJ2-7, with 8 nucleotides matching TRBD2. What was sequenced was central memory CD4+ T cells from blood. The CDR3 DNA sequence: TGTGCCAGCAGCCTAGCGGGTTGGGGCAGCGAGCAGTACTTC. Translation gives CASSLAGWGSEQYF.